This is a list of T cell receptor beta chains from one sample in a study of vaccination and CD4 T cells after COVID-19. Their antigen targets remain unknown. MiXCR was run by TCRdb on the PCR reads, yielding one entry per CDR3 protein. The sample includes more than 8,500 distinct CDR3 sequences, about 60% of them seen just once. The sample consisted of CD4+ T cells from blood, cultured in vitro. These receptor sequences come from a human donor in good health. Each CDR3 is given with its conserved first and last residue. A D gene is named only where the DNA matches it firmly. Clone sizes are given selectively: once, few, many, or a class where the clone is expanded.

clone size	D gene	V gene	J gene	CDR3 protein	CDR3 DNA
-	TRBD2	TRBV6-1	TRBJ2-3	CASSTAGVRTDTQYF	TGTGCCAGCAGCACCGCGGGAGTACGTACAGATACGCAGTATTTT
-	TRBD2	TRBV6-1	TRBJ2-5	CASKPTSGNQETQYF	TGTGCCAGCAAGCCGACTAGCGGGAACCAAGAGACCCAGTACTTC
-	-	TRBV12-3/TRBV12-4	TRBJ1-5	CASQRASGNQPQHF	TGTGCCAGCCAGCGGGCTTCGGGCAATCAGCCCCAGCATTTT
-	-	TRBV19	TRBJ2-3	CASTPFWQGRADTQYF	TGTGCCAGTACTCCCTTCTGGCAGGGGAGGGCAGATACGCAGTATTTT
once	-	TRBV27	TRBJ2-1	CASSFSGSYNEQFF	TGTGCCAGCAGTTTCAGCGGCTCCTACAATGAGCAGTTCTTC
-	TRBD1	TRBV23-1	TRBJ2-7	CASSQSVCGQGMNKGSYEQYF	TGCGCCAGCAGTCAATCTGTATGCGGACAGGGAATGAATAAAGGGTCCTACGAGCAGTACTTC
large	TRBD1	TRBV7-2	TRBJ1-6	CASSTRTAGGSPLHF	TGTGCCAGCAGCACCCGGACAGCAGGGGGTTCACCCCTCCACTTT
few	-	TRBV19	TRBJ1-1	CASSIVIGAGVNTEAFF	TGTGCCAGTAGTATCGTTATAGGGGCAGGGGTGAACACTGAAGCTTTCTTT
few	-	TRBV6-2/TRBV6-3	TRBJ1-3	CASSYGGSYGNTIYF	TGTGCCAGCAGTTACGGGGGATCGTATGGAAACACCATATATTTT
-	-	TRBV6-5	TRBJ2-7	CASRYRNAGQSYEQYF	TGTGCCAGCAGGTACAGAAATGCGGGACAGTCCTACGAGCAGTACTTC
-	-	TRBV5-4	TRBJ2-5	CASSLRSETQYF	TGTGCCAGCAGCTTGCGGTCGGAGACCCAGTACTTC
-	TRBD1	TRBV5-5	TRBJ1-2	CASSQPGQGYGYTF	TGTGCCAGCAGCCAGCCGGGACAGGGGTACGGCTACACCTTC
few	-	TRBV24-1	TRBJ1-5	CATSKDGRNQPQHF	TGTGCCACCAGCAAGGACGGGAGAAATCAGCCCCAGCATTTT
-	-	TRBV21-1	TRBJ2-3	CASSKRDFAGDTQYF	TGTGCCAGCAGCAAAAGGGACTTTGCAGGGGATACGCAGTATTTT
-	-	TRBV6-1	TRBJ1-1	CASRERWAMNTEAFF	TGTGCCAGCAGGGAACGATGGGCGATGAACACTGAAGCTTTCTTT
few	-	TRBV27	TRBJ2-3	CASSYQGSTDTQYF	TGTGCCAGCAGTTACCAGGGCAGCACAGATACGCAGTATTTT
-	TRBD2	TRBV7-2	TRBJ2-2	CASSRPGGAGTGELFF	TGTGCCAGCAGCCGCCCCGGGGGGGCTGGCACCGGGGAGCTGTTTTTT
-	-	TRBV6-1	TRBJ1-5	CASSERGPEHF	TGTGCCAGCAGTGAAAGGGGACCCGAGCATTTT
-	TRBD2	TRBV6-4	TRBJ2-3	CASSETGGGPDTQYF	TGTGCCAGCAGTGAGACGGGAGGTGGCCCAGATACGCAGTATTTT
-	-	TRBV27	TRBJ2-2	CASSFRPGRTGELFF	TGTGCCAGCAGTTTTCGCCCCGGGAGAACCGGGGAGCTGTTTTTT
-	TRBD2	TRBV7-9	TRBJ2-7	CASSFLGSGGANEQYF	TGTGCCAGCAGCTTCCTTGGTAGCGGGGGGGCGAACGAGCAGTACTTC
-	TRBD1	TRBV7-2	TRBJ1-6	CASSPKVGTVNSPLHF	TGTGCCAGCAGCCCGAAGGTCGGGACAGTCAATTCACCCCTCCACTTT
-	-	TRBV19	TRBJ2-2	CASSFSPRTGELFF	TGTGCCAGTAGTTTTTCCCCCCGGACCGGGGAGCTGTTTTTT
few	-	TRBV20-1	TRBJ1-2	CSAPTSGITNYGYTF	TGCAGTGCCCCGACCTCGGGGATAACTAACTATGGCTACACCTTC
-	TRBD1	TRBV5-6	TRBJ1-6	CASSSRTGSVDSPLHF	TGTGCCAGCAGCTCACGGACAGGATCGGTGGATTCACCCCTCCACTTT
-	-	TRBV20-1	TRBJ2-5	CSAPKGVGETQYF	TGCAGTGCCCCGAAGGGAGTAGGAGAGACCCAGTACTTC
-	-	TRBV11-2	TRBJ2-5	CASSLEVGGLQETQYF	TGTGCCAGCAGCTTAGAGGTGGGGGGTTTACAAGAGACCCAGTACTTC
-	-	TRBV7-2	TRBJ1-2	CASSLGQHQANYGYTF	TGTGCCAGCAGCTTAGGTCAGCACCAAGCTAACTATGGCTACACCTTC
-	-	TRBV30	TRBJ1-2	CAWSVDNGYTF	TGTGCCTGGAGTGTAGACAACGGCTACACCTTC
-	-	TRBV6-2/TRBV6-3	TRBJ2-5	CASSYGDHRRTQYF	TGTGCCAGCAGTTATGGGGACCACAGGAGGACCCAGTACTTC
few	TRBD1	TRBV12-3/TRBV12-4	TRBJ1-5	CASSTGALSNQPQHF	TGTGCCAGCAGTACAGGGGCGTTAAGCAATCAGCCCCAGCATTTT
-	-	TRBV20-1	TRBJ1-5	CSAKDGLGSNQPQHF	TGCAGTGCTAAGGACGGTTTGGGCAGCAATCAGCCCCAGCATTTT
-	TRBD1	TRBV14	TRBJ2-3	CASSQLGQGSTDTQYF	TGTGCCAGCAGCCAACTGGGACAGGGAAGCACAGATACGCAGTATTTT
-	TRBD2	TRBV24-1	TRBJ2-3	CATSESSSGRGTDTQYF	TGTGCCACCAGTGAATCTAGTAGCGGGAGGGGCACAGATACGCAGTATTTT
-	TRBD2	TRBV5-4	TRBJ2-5	CASSYLGLAEEETQYF	TGTGCCAGCAGCTACCTAGGACTAGCGGAAGAAGAGACCCAGTACTTC
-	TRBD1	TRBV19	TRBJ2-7	CASSKGPAGTGGKYEQYF	TGTGCCAGTAGTAAAGGCCCCGCCGGGACAGGGGGCAAGTACGAGCAGTACTTC
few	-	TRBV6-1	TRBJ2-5	CASGRRNQETQYF	TGTGCCAGCGGTCGACGGAACCAAGAGACCCAGTACTTC
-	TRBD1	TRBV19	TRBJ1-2	CASKTGQISNYGYTF	TGTGCCAGTAAGACGGGACAGATAAGTAACTATGGCTACACCTTC
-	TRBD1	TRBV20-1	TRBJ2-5	CSATRINRGRGETQYF	TGCAGTGCTACCCGAATAAACAGGGGGCGCGGAGAGACCCAGTACTTC
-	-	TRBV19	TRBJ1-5	CASSPSGRAWGEGLNQPQHF	TGTGCCAGTAGTCCCTCTGGCAGGGCTTGGGGCGAGGGTCTAAATCAGCCCCAGCATTTT
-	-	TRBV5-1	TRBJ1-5	CASSPLAPGSNQPQHF	TGCGCCAGCAGCCCCCTAGCCCCCGGGAGCAATCAGCCCCAGCATTTT
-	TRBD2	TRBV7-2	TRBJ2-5	CASTRGLGETQYF	TGTGCCAGCACCAGAGGACTAGGGGAGACCCAGTACTTC
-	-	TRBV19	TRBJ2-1	CASMAPNTRVGEQFF	TGTGCCAGCATGGCCCCGAATACTAGAGTCGGTGAGCAGTTCTTC
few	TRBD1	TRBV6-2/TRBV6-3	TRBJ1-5	CASSYPLGQGSVSNQPQHF	TGTGCCAGCAGTTACCCCCTTGGACAGGGGAGTGTTAGCAATCAGCCCCAGCATTTT
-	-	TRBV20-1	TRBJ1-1	CSARPLSRWVGAEAFF	TGCAGTGCTAGACCCCTCTCCCGTTGGGTTGGAGCTGAAGCTTTCTTT